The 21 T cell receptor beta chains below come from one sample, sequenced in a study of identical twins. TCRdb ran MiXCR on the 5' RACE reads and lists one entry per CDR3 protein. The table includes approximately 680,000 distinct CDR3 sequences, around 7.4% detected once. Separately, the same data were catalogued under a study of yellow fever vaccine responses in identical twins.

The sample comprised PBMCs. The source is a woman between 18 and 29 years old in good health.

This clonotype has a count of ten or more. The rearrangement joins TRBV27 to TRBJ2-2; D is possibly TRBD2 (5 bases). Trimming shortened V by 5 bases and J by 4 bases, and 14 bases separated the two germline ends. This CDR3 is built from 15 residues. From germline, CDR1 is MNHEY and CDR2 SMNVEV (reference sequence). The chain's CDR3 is CASSPSGLSTGELFF. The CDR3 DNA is TGTGCCAGCAGTCCAAGCGGACTTAGCACCGGGGAGCTGTTTTTT.

The CDR3 DNA is TGTGCCAGCAGACCACAGGGGACTGGAAACACCATATATTTT. As protein: CASRPQGTGNTIYF. This chain joins TRBV6-1 and TRBJ1-3, with 7 nucleotides matching TRBD1. With 6 bases clipped from V and 2 bases from J, the junction kept 4 bases outside the gene matches. The CDR3 extends over 14 amino acids. Germline V gene sequence: CDR1 MNHNS, CDR2 SASEGT.

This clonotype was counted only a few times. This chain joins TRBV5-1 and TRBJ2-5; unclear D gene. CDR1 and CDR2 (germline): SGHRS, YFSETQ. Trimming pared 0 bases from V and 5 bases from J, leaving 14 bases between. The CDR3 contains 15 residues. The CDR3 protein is CASSLVGSSAETQYF. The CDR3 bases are TGCGCCAGCAGCTTGGTGGGCAGTTCCGCGGAGACCCAGTACTTC.

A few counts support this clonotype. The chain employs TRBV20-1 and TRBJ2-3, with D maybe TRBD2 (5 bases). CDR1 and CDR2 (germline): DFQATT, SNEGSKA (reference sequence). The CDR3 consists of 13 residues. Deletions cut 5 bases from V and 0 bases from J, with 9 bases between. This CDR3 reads CSAGTRSTDTQYF. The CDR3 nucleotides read TGCAGTGCTGGCACTAGGAGCACAGATACGCAGTATTTT.

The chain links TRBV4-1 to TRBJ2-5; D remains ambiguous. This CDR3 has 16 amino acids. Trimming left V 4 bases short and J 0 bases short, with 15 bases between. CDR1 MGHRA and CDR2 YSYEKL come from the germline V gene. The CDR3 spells CASSPLGGQDQETQYF. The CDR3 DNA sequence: TGCGCCAGCAGCCCCCTTGGCGGCCAGGACCAAGAGACCCAGTACTTC.

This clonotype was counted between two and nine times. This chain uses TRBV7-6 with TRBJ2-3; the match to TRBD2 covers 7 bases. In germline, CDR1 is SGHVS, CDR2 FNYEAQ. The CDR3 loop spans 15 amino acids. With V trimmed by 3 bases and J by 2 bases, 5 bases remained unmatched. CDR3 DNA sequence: TGTGCCAGCAGCTTGAGGCGGGAGATCACAGATACGCAGTATTTT. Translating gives CASSLRREITDTQYF.

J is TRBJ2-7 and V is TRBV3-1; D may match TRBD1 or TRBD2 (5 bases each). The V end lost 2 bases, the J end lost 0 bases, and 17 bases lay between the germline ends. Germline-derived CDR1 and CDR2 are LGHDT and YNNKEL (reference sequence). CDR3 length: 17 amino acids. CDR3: CASSQRPRGTNSYEQYF. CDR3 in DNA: TGTGCCAGCAGCCAACGCCCGAGAGGGACCAACTCCTACGAGCAGTACTTC.

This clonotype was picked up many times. The CDR3 DNA reads as TGTGCCAGCAGCCCTTCTGGGGGGCTTGGCTACACCTTC. Amino acid sequence: CASSPSGGLGYTF. The rearrangement joins TRBV3-1 to TRBJ1-2; tentatively, D is TRBD1 (6 bases). V lost 4 bases and J 7 bases, leaving 13 bases between the germline ends. The CDR3 loop spans 13 amino acids. Per germline, CDR1 LGHDT and CDR2 YNNKEL (reference sequence). Based on the CDR3 plus reference TRBV3-1 and TRBJ1-2, the full variable domain is DTAVSQTPKYLVTQMGNDKSIKCEQNLGHDTMYWYKQDSKKFLKIMFSYNNKELIINETVPNRFSPKSPDKAHLNLHINSLELGDSAVYFCASSPSGGLGYTFGSGTRLTVV.

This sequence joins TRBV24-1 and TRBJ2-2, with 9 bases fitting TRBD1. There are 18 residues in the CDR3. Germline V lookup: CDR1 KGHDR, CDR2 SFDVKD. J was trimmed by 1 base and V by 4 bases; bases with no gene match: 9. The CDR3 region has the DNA TGTGCCACCAGTGACCTCCCGGACAGGGGAGGGAACACCGGGGAGCTGTTTTTT. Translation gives CATSDLPDRGGNTGELFF.

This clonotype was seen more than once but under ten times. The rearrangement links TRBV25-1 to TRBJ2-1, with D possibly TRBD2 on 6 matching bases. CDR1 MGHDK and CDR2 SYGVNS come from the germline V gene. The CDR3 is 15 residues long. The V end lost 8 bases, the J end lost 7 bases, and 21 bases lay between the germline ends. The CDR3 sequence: CASERQPGVGNEQFF. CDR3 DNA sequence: TGTGCCAGCGAAAGGCAACCGGGGGTGGGGAATGAGCAGTTCTTC.

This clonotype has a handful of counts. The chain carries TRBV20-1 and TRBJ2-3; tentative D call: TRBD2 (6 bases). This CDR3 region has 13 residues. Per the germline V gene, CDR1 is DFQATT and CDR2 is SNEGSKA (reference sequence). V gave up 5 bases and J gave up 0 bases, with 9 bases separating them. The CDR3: CSAPGTSTDTQYF. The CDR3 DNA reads TGCAGTGCTCCCGGGACTAGCACAGATACGCAGTATTTT.

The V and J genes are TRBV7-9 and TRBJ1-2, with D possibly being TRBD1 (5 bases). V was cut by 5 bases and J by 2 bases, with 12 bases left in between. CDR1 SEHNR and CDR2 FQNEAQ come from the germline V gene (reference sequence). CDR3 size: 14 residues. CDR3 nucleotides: TGTGCCAGCAGCCCTCAGGGACTGAACTATGGCTACACCTTC. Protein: CASSPQGLNYGYTF.

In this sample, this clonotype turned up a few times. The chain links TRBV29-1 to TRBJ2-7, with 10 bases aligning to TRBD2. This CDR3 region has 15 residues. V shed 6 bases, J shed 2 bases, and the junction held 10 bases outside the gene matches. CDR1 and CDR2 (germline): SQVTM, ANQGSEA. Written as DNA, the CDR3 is TGCAGCGTCACCAAGGCACTAGCGGGACCCTACGAGCAGTACTTC. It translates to CSVTKALAGPYEQYF.

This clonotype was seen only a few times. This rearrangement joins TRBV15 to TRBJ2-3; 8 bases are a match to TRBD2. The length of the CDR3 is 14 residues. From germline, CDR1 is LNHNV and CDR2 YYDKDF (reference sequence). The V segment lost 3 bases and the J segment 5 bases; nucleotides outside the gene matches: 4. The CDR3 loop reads CATSRTLAGDTQYF. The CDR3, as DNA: TGTGCCACCAGCAGGACGCTAGCGGGAGATACGCAGTATTTT. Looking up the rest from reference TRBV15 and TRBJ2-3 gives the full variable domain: DAMVIQNPRYQVTQFGKPVTLSCSQTLNHNVMYWYQQKSSQAPKLLFHYYDKDFNNEADTPDNFQSRRPNTSFCFLDIRSPGLGDTAMYLCATSRTLAGDTQYFGPGTRLTVL.

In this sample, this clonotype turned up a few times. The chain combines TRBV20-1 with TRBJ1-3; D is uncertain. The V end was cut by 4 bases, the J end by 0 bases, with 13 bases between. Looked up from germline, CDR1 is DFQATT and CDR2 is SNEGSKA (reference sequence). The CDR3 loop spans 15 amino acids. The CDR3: CSAIRTFGSGNTIYF. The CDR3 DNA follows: TGCAGTGCTATACGGACCTTCGGCTCTGGAAACACCATATATTTT.

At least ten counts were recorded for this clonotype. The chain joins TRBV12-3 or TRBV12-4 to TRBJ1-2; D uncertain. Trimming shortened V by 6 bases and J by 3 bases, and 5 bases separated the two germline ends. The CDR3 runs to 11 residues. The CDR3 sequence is CASRNYYGYTF. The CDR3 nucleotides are TGTGCCAGCAGGAACTACTATGGCTACACCTTC.

The CDR3 spells CASSLSGNREQYF. Here the CDR3 DNA reads TGTGCCAGCAGTTTGTCGGGGAACCGCGAGCAGTACTTC. The chain recombines TRBV6-5 with TRBJ2-7, with a weak D call TRBD2 (5 bases). Germline CDR1 MNHEY, CDR2 SVGAGI. V gave up 4 bases and J gave up 6 bases, with 13 bases separating them. The CDR3 length is 13 residues.

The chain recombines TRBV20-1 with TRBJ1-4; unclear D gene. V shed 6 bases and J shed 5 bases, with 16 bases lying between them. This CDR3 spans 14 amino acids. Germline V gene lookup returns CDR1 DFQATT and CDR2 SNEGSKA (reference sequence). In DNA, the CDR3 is TGCAGTGCGCTTCTGAGGATGGAGAATGAAAAACTGTTTTTT. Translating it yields CSALLRMENEKLFF.

The CDR3 DNA reads as TGTGCCAGCACCACCCAATCAGGGGGTCGTTCACCCCTCCACTTT. This encodes CASTTQSGGRSPLHF. The chain uses TRBV28 and TRBJ1-6; 7 nucleotides agree with TRBD1. The CDR3 contains 15 residues. Trimming removed 7 bases from V and 9 bases from J; junction bases left unmatched: 12. Germline V CDR1 and CDR2: MDHEN, SYDVKM.

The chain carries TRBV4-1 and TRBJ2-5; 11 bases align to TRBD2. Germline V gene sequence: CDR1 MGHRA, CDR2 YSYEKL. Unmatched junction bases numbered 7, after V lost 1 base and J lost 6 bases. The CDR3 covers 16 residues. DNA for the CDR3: TGCGCCAGCAGCCAAGTTATAGCGGGAGGGCCAAAGACCCAGTACTTC. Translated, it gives CASSQVIAGGPKTQYF.

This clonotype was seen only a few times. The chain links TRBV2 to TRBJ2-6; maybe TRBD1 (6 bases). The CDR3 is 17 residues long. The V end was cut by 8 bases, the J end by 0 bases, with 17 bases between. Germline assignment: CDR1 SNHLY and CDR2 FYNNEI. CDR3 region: CASRHEGVDSGANVLTF. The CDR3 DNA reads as TGTGCCAGCCGTCATGAGGGGGTAGACTCTGGGGCCAACGTCCTGACTTTC.